A single sample gave rise to the 20 T cell receptor beta chains below, sequenced in a study of cytomegalovirus exposure and HLA in healthy donors (dated by TCRdb to about 2017). Receptor libraries were prepared by the immunoSEQ multiplex PCR assay. The multiplex PCR relied on a mix of 60 forward primers for TCR Vbeta segments and 13 reverse primers for TCR Jbeta segments. The source is immuneACCESS, and TCRdb retained only in-frame sequences with V and J called. Part of the clones is not carried over; for the studies checked, unresolved V genes explain less than half of this, and the remainder is unexplained. This sample lists about 150,000 clones; approximately 8.9% were detected once. Jointly, the top ten make up roughly 6.4% of the sample. Sequenced sample: PBMCs. The source of these receptors is a woman between 40 and 55 years old in good health and CMV-seropositive.

This clone was seen more than once but under ten times. The chain has TRBV21-1 and TRBJ1-5. TRBV21-1 is a listed pseudogene. CDR3 length: 16 residues. CDR3 sequence: CASNKRGGAENQPQHF. In nucleotides, the CDR3 is TGTGCCAGCAACAAGCGGGGGGGCGCAGAGAATCAGCCCCAGCATTTT.

This chain connects TRBV9 to TRBJ1-1; no firm D call. Trimming left V 1 base short and J 5 bases short, with 15 bases between. This CDR3 is built from 15 residues. The germline gives CDR1 SGDLS, CDR2 YYNGEE. The CDR3 DNA reads as TGTGCCAGCAGCGTATCCACGGGAGAATGGACTGAAGCTTTCTTT. This codes for CASSVSTGEWTEAFF.

A few counts support this clone. The chain uses TRBV18 and TRBJ1-5; TRBD1 agrees at 9 bases. V shed 6 bases and J 7 bases; nucleotides not matched to a gene: 4. The germline V gene has CDR1 KGHSH and CDR2 LQKENI. The CDR3 totals 13 residues. The CDR3 is CASSGQGGQPQHF. The CDR3 coding sequence is TGTGCCAGCTCGGGACAGGGAGGGCAGCCCCAGCATTTT.

The gene calls are TRBV2 and TRBJ2-2; a weak D match, TRBD2 (5 bases). The germline V gene has CDR1 SNHLY and CDR2 FYNNEI. Trimming pared 3 bases from V and 3 bases from J, leaving 8 bases between. The CDR3 has 14 amino acids. CDR3 in DNA: TGTGCCAGCAGTGACCCGGACTACACCGGGGAGCTGTTTTTT. Translating gives CASSDPDYTGELFF.

This clone was picked up a small number of times. This chain links TRBV6-5 with TRBJ1-2; possible D gene TRBD1, 5 bases. Germline CDR1 and CDR2: MNHEY and SVGAGI. Trimming took 6 bases from V and 10 from J, leaving 9 bases between them. The CDR3 is 10 residues long. The CDR3 region is CASRGHDYTF. CDR3 bases: TGTGCCAGCAGAGGACATGACTACACCTTC.

The chain joins TRBV9 to TRBJ1-4; D is unclear. The germline V gene has CDR1 SGDLS and CDR2 YYNGEE. The CDR3 consists of 15 residues. The V and J ends lost 1 base and 3 bases respectively, with 10 bases between them. The DNA of the CDR3 is TGTGCCAGCAGCGTATCTCCCGGGGCTAATGAAAAACTGTTTTTT. Protein: CASSVSPGANEKLFF.

This clone was seen a few times. Other DNA sequences in the same sample also yield this CDR3. The chain links TRBV6-5 to TRBJ1-1, with TRBD1 as a possible D gene (6 bases). Germline V lookup: CDR1 MNHEY, CDR2 SVGAGI. V shed 2 bases and J shed 1 base, with 8 bases lying between them. The length of the CDR3 is 14 residues. In DNA, the CDR3 is TGTGCCAGCAGTTACCGCAGGGGGAACACTGAAGCTTTCTTT. Translating gives CASSYRRGNTEAFF.

This chain uses TRBV9 with TRBJ1-3; 8 bases align to TRBD1. The ends lost 2 bases at V and 4 bases at J; junction bases unmatched: 8. Germline V CDR1 and CDR2: SGDLS, YYNGEE. The CDR3 loop spans 16 amino acids. CDR3 amino acids: CASSVSQGAIGNTIYF. CDR3 in DNA: TGTGCCAGCAGCGTGTCTCAGGGGGCGATCGGAAACACCATATATTTT.

There are a few counts of this clone. V and J are TRBV18 and TRBJ2-5; 10 bases fit TRBD2. Unmatched junction bases numbered 12, after V lost 2 bases and J lost 3 bases. CDR3 length: 18 residues. The germline CDR1 and CDR2 sequences are KGHSH and LQKENI. The CDR3 DNA reads TGTGCCAGCTCACCAATCCTAGCGGGGGCCTCTGGAGAAGAGACCCAGTACTTC. It translates to CASSPILAGASGEETQYF.

The table lists this clone with a few counts. The junction differs from germline at one of its ends, possibly a read error. The chain uses TRBV6-6 and TRBJ1-5; a possible D gene is TRBD1 (6 bases). The CDR3 spans 15 residues. Germline V gene sequence: CDR1 MNHNY, CDR2 SVGAGI (reference sequence). The CDR3 is CVSSYSGAPDQPQHF. As DNA, the CDR3 is TGTGTCAGCAGTTACTCGGGGGCGCCGGATCAGCCCCAGCATTTT.

This clone has a handful of counts. The CDR3, as DNA: TGTGCCAGCAGTCGCCAGGGACAGGGTAATGAAAAACTGTTTTTT. Encoded protein: CASSRQGQGNEKLFF. The J gene is TRBJ1-4, the V gene TRBV6-1, with 9 bases matching TRBD1. Unmatched junction bases numbered 5, after V lost 5 bases and J lost 4 bases. This CDR3 is built from 15 residues. Looked up from germline, CDR1 is MNHNS and CDR2 is SASEGT.

This clone was detected a few times. The chain employs TRBV19 and TRBJ1-4; weak D call: TRBD1 (5 bases). The length of the CDR3 is 13 residues. The V end lost 8 bases, the J end lost 8 bases, and 15 bases lay between the germline ends. CDR1 and CDR2 (germline): LNHDA, SQIVND (reference sequence). CDR3 region: CASQSTRGEKLFF. DNA for the CDR3: TGTGCCAGTCAGTCCACTCGGGGGGAAAAACTGTTTTTT.

This sequence joins TRBV19 and TRBJ1-2; TRBD1 might be the D (6 bases). Germline CDR1 LNHDA, CDR2 SQIVND (reference sequence). This CDR3 is 13 amino acids long. Trimming removed 5 bases from V and 4 bases from J, with 11 bases in between. The CDR3 is CASSEQGSYGYTF. In nucleotides, the CDR3 is TGTGCCAGTAGTGAGCAGGGGAGCTATGGCTACACCTTC.

This clone has only a few counts. The V call is TRBV15, the J call TRBJ2-3; 9 bases agree with TRBD2. The V gene end was trimmed by 0 bases and the J gene end by 6 bases; junction bases not matched to a gene: 7. The CDR3 sequence is 16 residues long. CDR1 and CDR2 (germline): LNHNV, YYDKDF (reference sequence). The CDR3 region is CATSRELAGRGDTQYF. The CDR3 nucleotides read TGTGCCACCAGCAGAGAACTAGCGGGCCGGGGGGATACGCAGTATTTT.

This clone was observed a few times. The chain has TRBV19 and TRBJ2-3; 7 nucleotides match TRBD1. The CDR3 extends over 14 amino acids. The germline V gene encodes CDR1 LNHDA and CDR2 SQIVND (reference sequence). Germline trimming cut 8 bases from V and 1 base from J; bases unmatched to any gene: 6. The CDR3 here is CASSRQGGTDTQYF. CDR3 sequence (DNA): TGTGCCAGTTCTCGACAGGGTGGCACAGATACGCAGTATTTT.

This clone was seen a handful of times. The rearrangement joins TRBV7-2 to TRBJ1-3; D remains ambiguous. CDR1 and CDR2 (germline): SGHTA, FQGNSA. V was pared by 1 base and J by 2 bases, with 12 bases between. This CDR3 comprises 16 residues. The CDR3 DNA reads as TGTGCCAGCAGCTTAGGCCCGGGGATAACTGGAAACACCATATATTTT. Translation: CASSLGPGITGNTIYF.

The chain carries TRBV6-5 and TRBJ1-1, with a tentative D call TRBD1 (6 bases). CDR3 length: 13 amino acids. V was pared by 5 bases and J by 11 bases, with 18 bases between. Germline assignment: CDR1 MNHEY and CDR2 SVGAGI. CDR3 bases: TGTGCCAGCAGTCGACTGCAGGGGCAGAGCGCTTTCTTT. This translates into CASSRLQGQSAFF.

This clone has more than one count but fewer than ten. CDR3 protein: CASRRDSDYSPLHF. The CDR3 region has the DNA TGTGCCAGCAGAAGGGACAGCGATTATTCACCCCTCCACTTT. This chain connects TRBV6-1 to TRBJ1-6, with TRBD1 matching over 7 bases. CDR3 size: 14 residues. J gave up 8 bases and V 6 bases, and 7 bases lay outside the gene matches. Per the germline V gene, CDR1 is MNHNS and CDR2 is SASEGT.

This chain joins TRBV5-1 and TRBJ2-6, with 9 bases identical to TRBD1. Trimming took 5 bases from V and 0 from J; bases not matched to a gene: 3. This CDR3 contains 16 residues. Looked up from germline, CDR1 is SGHRS and CDR2 is YFSETQ. The chain's CDR3 is CASSRDRVSGANVLTF. The CDR3 DNA follows: TGCGCCAGCAGTCGGGACAGGGTCTCTGGGGCCAACGTCCTGACTTTC. Full variable domain (outside the CDR3, taken from reference TRBV5-1 and TRBJ2-6): KAGVTQTPRYLIKTRGQQVTLSCSPISGHRSVSWYQQTPGQGLQFLFEYFSETQRNKGNFPGRFSGRQFSNSRSEMNVSTLELGDSALYLCASSRDRVSGANVLTFGAGSRLTVL.

The chain combines TRBV6-1 with TRBJ2-1; 7 nucleotides agree with TRBD1. CDR3 size: 15 residues. The trim removed 6 bases at V and 5 bases at J, leaving 10 bases unmatched. Germline CDR1 reads MNHNS; CDR2 reads SASEGT. Here the CDR3 DNA reads TGTGCCAGCAGAGGGGACAGACCATCCGACAATGAGCAGTTCTTC. Translating it yields CASRGDRPSDNEQFF.